A selection of T cell receptor beta chains follows, all from one sample in a study of glioma-infiltrating T cells after dendritic cell vaccination. TCRdb's copy holds only in-frame clones and misses some; the assay was immunoSEQ multiplex PCR. This sample has approximately 82,000 clones, with 70% to 90% found just once. Sequencing was performed on blood, taken before dendritic cell vaccination. The source is a human donor with glioblastoma. Both conserved end residues are part of each CDR3. D genes are given only for firm matches. Size is stated for part of the rows, as once, few or many counts, or as a class when the clone is expanded.

V gene	J gene	clone size	D gene	CDR3 DNA	CDR3 protein
TRBV11-3	TRBJ1-5	-	-	TGTGCCAGCAGCTTAGGCCGCGACAGAATACCAAGCAATCAGCCCCAGCATTTT	CASSLGRDRIPSNQPQHF
TRBV6-5	TRBJ2-7	-	-	TGTGCCAGCAGTTTACACAGGTCCTACGAGCAGTACTTC	CASSLHRSYEQYF
TRBV12-5	TRBJ2-5	-	TRBD2	TGTGCTAGTCATCGGGGGGACCAAGAGACCCAGTACTTC	CASHRGDQETQYF
TRBV29-1	TRBJ2-1	-	-	TGCAGCTTCGAAGGCGGGGCGACCTACAATGAGCAGTTCTTC	CSFEGGATYNEQFF
TRBV6-5	TRBJ1-1	-	TRBD1	TGTGCCAGCAGAGCGGACAGGATGAACACTGAAGCTTTCTTT	CASRADRMNTEAFF
TRBV10-3	TRBJ2-1	-	-	TGTGCCATCAGTGAGTCGAGCAGGCAGAGCTCCTACAATGAGCAGTTCTTC	CAISESSRQSSYNEQFF
TRBV5-1	TRBJ2-7	-	TRBD1	TGCGCCAGCAGCTTGGCCGAGGGGACAGGGGGCTCGGGGGAGCAGTACTTC	CASSLAEGTGGSGEQYF
TRBV2	TRBJ2-4	few	TRBD1	TGTGCCAGCAGTCCTGGGGGACAGGGGGCATTGGACATTCAGTACTTC	CASSPGGQGALDIQYF
TRBV6-6	TRBJ2-1	-	TRBD2	TGTGCCAGCAGTTACAATCTAGCGGGAGGGTCCAATGAGCAGTTCTTC	CASSYNLAGGSNEQFF
TRBV4-1	TRBJ2-7	-	-	TGCGCCAGCAGCCAGGAGGACGGCTCAGGAGGGTACGAGCAGTACTTC	CASSQEDGSGGYEQYF
TRBV6-1	TRBJ1-5	-	-	TGTGCCAGCAGTGAACTGAGTAATAGCAATCAGCCCCAGCATTTT	CASSELSNSNQPQHF
TRBV5-4	TRBJ2-7	-	TRBD1	TGTGCCAGCAACCCCGGGACAGGGTCTCGTGAGCAGTACTTC	CASNPGTGSREQYF
TRBV6-1	TRBJ1-5	-	-	TGTGCCAGCAGTGAATTTTCCGGGCAGCCCCAGCATTTT	CASSEFSGQPQHF
TRBV5-1	TRBJ1-6	-	-	TGCGCCAGCAGCTTGGCCGAGGCTTCACCCCTCCACTTT	CASSLAEASPLHF
TRBV15	TRBJ1-1	-	TRBD1	TGTGCCACCAGCAGAGTCCCCGGGACAGGGGGCGGCCGGGACACTGAAGCTTTCTTT	CATSRVPGTGGGRDTEAFF
TRBV27	TRBJ2-6	once	-	TGTGCCAGCGTCTCTTTGAATAACAGGTTCTCTGGGGCCAACGTCCTGACTTTC	CASVSLNNRFSGANVLTF
TRBV30	TRBJ1-5	-	-	TGTGCCTGGAGTGTACCTGGGCAGGGGCGCAATCAGCCCCAGCATTTT	CAWSVPGQGRNQPQHF
TRBV29-1	TRBJ2-1	-	TRBD1	TGCAGCTACACAGGGGGTTCCTACAATGAGCAGTTCTTC	CSYTGGSYNEQFF
TRBV4-1	TRBJ2-5	-	TRBD2	TGCGCCAGCAGTCGACCCCGTGGGACTAGCGGGGGAGAAGAGACCCAGTACTTC	CASSRPRGTSGGEETQYF
TRBV7-2	TRBJ2-7	-	-	TGTGCCAGCAGCTCTGAACTTTCCTCCTACGAGCAGTACTTC	CASSSELSSYEQYF
TRBV5-1	TRBJ1-2	-	TRBD1	TGCGCCAGCAGCTTGATACACAGGGGGCAAGCACATGGCTACACCTTC	CASSLIHRGQAHGYTF
TRBV6-1	TRBJ2-7	-	TRBD2	TGTGCCAGCCGGAGGGAGGGGAAGGTGGACTACGAGCAGTACTTC	CASRREGKVDYEQYF
TRBV5-4	TRBJ2-7	-	TRBD2	TGTGCCAGCAGCTTAGCGGGAGGGCCCGACGAGCAGTACTTC	CASSLAGGPDEQYF
TRBV2	TRBJ2-2	-	TRBD2	TGTGCCAGCTGTCCCCTCCCCGGGACTATCGGCGGGGAGCTGTTTTTT	CASCPLPGTIGGELFF
TRBV19	TRBJ2-1	once	TRBD2	TGTGCCAGTAGAAAGCGGGGGGGCCCCAATGAGCAGTTCTTC	CASRKRGGPNEQFF